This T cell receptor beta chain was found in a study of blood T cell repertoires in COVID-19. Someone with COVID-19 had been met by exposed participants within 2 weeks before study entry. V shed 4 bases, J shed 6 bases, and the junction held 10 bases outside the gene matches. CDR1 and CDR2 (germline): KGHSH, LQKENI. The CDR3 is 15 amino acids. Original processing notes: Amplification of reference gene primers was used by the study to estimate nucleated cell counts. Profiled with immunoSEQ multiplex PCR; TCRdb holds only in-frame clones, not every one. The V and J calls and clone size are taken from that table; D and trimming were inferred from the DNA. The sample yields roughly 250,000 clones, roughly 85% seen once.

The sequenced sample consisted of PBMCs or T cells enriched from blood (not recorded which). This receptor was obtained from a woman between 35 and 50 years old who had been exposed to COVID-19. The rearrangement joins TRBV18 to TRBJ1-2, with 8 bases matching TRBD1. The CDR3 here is CASSLLRDRPDGYTF. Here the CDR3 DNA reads TGTGCCAGCTCACTGCTCCGGGACAGGCCAGATGGCTACACCTTC.